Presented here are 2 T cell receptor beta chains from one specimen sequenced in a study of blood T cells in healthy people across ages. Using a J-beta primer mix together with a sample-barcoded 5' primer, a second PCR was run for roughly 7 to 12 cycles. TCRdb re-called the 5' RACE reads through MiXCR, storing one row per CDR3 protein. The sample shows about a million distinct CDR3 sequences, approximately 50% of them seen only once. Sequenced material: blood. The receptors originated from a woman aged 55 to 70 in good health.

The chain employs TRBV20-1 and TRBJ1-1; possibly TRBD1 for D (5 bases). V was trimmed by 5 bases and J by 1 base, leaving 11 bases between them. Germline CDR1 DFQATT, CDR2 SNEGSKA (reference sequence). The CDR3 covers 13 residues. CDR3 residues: CSAAGTANTEAFF. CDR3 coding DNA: TGCAGTGCTGCCGGGACGGCGAACACTGAAGCTTTCTTT.

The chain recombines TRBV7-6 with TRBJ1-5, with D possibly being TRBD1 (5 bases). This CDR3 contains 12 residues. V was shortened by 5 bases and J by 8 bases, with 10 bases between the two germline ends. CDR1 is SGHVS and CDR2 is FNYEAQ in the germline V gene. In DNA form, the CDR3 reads TGTGCCAGCAGCCGGGCGGGGGAGCCCCAGCATTTT. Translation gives CASSRAGEPQHF.